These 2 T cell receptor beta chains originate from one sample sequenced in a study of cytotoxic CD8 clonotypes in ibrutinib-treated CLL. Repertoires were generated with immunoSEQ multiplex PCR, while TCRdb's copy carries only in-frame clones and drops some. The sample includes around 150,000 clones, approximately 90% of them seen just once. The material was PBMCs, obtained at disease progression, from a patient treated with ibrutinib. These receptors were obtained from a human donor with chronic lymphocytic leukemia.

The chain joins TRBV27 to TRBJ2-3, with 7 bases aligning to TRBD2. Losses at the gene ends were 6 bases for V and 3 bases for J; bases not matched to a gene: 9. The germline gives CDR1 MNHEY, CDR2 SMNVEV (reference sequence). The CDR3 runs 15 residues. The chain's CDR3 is CASSRPAGETDTQYF. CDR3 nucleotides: TGTGCCAGCAGCCGCCCGGCGGGAGAGACAGATACGCAGTATTTT.

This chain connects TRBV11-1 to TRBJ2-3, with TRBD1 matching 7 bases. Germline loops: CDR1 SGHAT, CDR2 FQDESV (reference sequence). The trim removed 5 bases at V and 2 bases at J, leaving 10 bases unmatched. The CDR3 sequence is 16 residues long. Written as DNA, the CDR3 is TGTGCCAGCAGCCCGGGACAGCCTTTTTCCACAGATACGCAGTATTTT. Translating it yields CASSPGQPFSTDTQYF.